This T cell receptor (beta chain) was retrieved from a study of cytomegalovirus exposure and HLA in healthy donors. Study outcomes and limitations: According to an earlier analysis, most TCR beta V segments yielded productive rearrangements about 87% or about 30% of the time. For most subjects, TCR beta sequences were reported to predict HLA-A and HLA-B alleles with accuracy. Analyzed later, most CMV-associated TCR beta chains appeared HLA-restricted.

The PCR was carried out with 60 Vbeta primers and 13 Jbeta primers. Clones were sequenced by immunoSEQ multiplex PCR, and TCRdb holds only the in-frame ones, with some missing. Found here are 90,000 to 150,000 clones, roughly three fifths of them singletons; the top ten hold about 9%. Turning to this clone: Its matching antigen is unknown.

This clonotype originated in a man in his forties in good health and CMV-seropositive. The sample taken for sequencing was PBMCs.

CDR3 DNA: TGTGCCAGCAGCTTAGGTTCTAGCTTTCACAATGAGCAGTTCTTC. Its translation: CASSLGSSFHNEQFF. The chain links TRBV11-3 to TRBJ2-1; possible D gene TRBD2, 5 bases. Per the germline V gene, CDR1 is SGHNT and CDR2 is YENEEA. Trimming shortened V by 1 base and J by 5 bases, and 12 bases separated the two germline ends. The CDR3 spans 15 residues. Complete variable domain (other parts from reference TRBV11-3 and TRBJ2-1): EAGVVQSPRYKIIEKKQPVAFWCNPISGHNTLYWYLQNLGQGPELLIRYENEEAVDDSQLPKDRFSAERLKGVDSTLKIQPAELGDSAVYLCASSLGSSFHNEQFFGPGTRLTVL.